These 28 T cell receptor beta chains originate from one sample sequenced in a study of T-cell memory formation after mild COVID-19. TCRdb ran MiXCR on the 5' RACE reads and lists one entry per CDR3 protein. The sample carries more than 400,000 distinct CDR3 sequences, roughly 18% recorded once. Sequenced input: PBMCs or a T cell subset sorted from them (not recorded which). All receptors come from an adult woman who had mild COVID-19 (a few samples of this study predate the infection). Cell type and time point are not known.

This rearrangement joins TRBV6-2 or TRBV6-3 to TRBJ2-7, with 11 bases that match TRBD1. The germline V gene encodes CDR1 MNHEY and CDR2 SVGEGT. Trimming at V came to 2 bases and at J to 4 bases, leaving 7 bases not matched to a gene. The CDR3 is 16 residues long. The CDR3 loop is CASSYGRDRGWYEQYF. The DNA for the CDR3 is TGTGCCAGCAGTTACGGCCGGGACAGGGGGTGGTACGAGCAGTACTTC.

The rearrangement joins TRBV18 to TRBJ2-2; TRBD2 might be the D (6 bases). From germline, CDR1 is KGHSH and CDR2 LQKENI. V dropped 3 bases and J dropped 2 bases, with 10 bases sitting between them. CDR3 length equals 15 residues. Here the CDR3 reads CASSPRDRNTGELFF. The CDR3 region has the DNA TGTGCCAGCTCACCGCGGGACCGAAACACCGGGGAGCTGTTTTTT.

This clonotype was counted only a few times. CDR3 protein: CASSQERVGETQYF. CDR3 nucleotide sequence: TGCGCCAGCAGCCAAGAAAGGGTCGGAGAGACCCAGTACTTC. The chain couples TRBV4-3 to TRBJ2-5, with D unclear. Germline assignment: CDR1 LGHNA and CDR2 YSLEER. Trimming stripped 0 bases from V and 4 bases from J, with 9 bases between. This CDR3 spans 14 amino acids.

This chain links TRBV6-4 with TRBJ2-3; 9 bases align to TRBD1. The ends lost 6 bases at V and 6 bases at J; junction bases unmatched: 10. CDR3 size: 15 residues. The germline gives CDR1 MRHNA, CDR2 SNTAGT. CDR3 sequence reads: CASSLTGGYEDTQYF. The CDR3, as DNA: TGTGCCAGCAGCTTGACAGGGGGTTACGAGGATACGCAGTATTTT.

The table lists this clonotype with a few counts. The rearrangement uses TRBV12-3 or TRBV12-4 and TRBJ2-1, with 8 bases fitting TRBD2. CDR3 length: 14 amino acids. Trimming at V came to 1 base and at J to 9 bases, leaving 5 bases not matched to a gene. CDR3 nucleotides: TGTGCCAGCAGTTTAGTCGGGGGGGCCTTTGAGCAGTTCTTC. Encoded protein: CASSLVGGAFEQFF.

The V gene is TRBV7-2, the J gene TRBJ1-2; D is ambiguous. Germline CDR1 reads SGHTA; CDR2 reads FQGNSA. V lost 5 bases to trimming and J lost 3 bases, with 10 bases between them. The CDR3 is made up of 13 amino acids. The DNA of the CDR3 is TGTGCCAGCAGCCCCGGAGGACACTATGGCTACACCTTC. It yields the protein CASSPGGHYGYTF.

Here the CDR3 reads CASSLDGVGYEQYF. CDR3 DNA: TGTGCCAGCAGCTTAGATGGAGTTGGATACGAGCAGTACTTC. The chain is built from TRBV11-2 and TRBJ2-7, with D unclear. The CDR3 totals 14 residues. V dropped 0 bases and J dropped 4 bases, with 10 bases sitting between them. Germline values: CDR1 SGHAT, CDR2 FQNNGV. Filled out from reference TRBV11-2 and TRBJ2-7, the complete variable domain reads EAGVAQSPRYKIIEKRQSVAFWCNPISGHATLYWYQQILGQGPKLLIQFQNNGVVDDSQLPKDRFSAERLKGVDSTLKIQPAKLEDSAVYLCASSLDGVGYEQYFGPGTRLTVT.

The J gene is TRBJ2-7, the V gene TRBV7-2; TRBD2 matches 7 bases. Trimming at V came to 0 bases and at J to 2 bases, leaving 10 bases not matched to a gene. The CDR3 is made up of 17 amino acids. Germline CDR1 SGHTA, CDR2 FQGNSA. CDR3 sequence (DNA): TGTGCCAGCAGCTTAGCAGGTGGGGGGGACGGGGCCTACGAGCAGTACTTC. Its translation: CASSLAGGGDGAYEQYF.

This clonotype was counted a few times. The V and J genes are TRBV11-2 and TRBJ2-7, with unresolved D. Looked up from germline, CDR1 is SGHAT and CDR2 is FQNNGV. CDR3 length: 15 residues. With 5 bases removed from V and 0 bases from J, the gap between germline ends came to 14 bases. The CDR3 DNA reads as TGTGCCAGCAGCCCACCGGACCGTAGCTCCTACGAGCAGTACTTC. Its translation: CASSPPDRSSYEQYF.

This clonotype was counted ten times or more. The V gene is TRBV7-2, the J gene TRBJ2-2; a possible D gene is TRBD2 (6 bases). Germline V gene data show CDR1 as SGHTA and CDR2 as FQGNSA. The CDR3 is made up of 15 amino acids. Trimming removed 5 bases from V and 7 bases from J, with 17 bases in between. CDR3 amino acids: CASSARLGGDGELFF. CDR3 in DNA: TGTGCCAGCAGCGCCCGACTAGGAGGGGACGGGGAGCTGTTTTTT.

This rearrangement joins TRBV5-4 to TRBJ2-1, with 7 bases lining up with TRBD2. Germline V gene data show CDR1 as SGHNT and CDR2 as YYREEE (reference sequence). V lost 5 bases and J lost 5; bases outside the gene matches: 10. The CDR3 covers 15 residues. The CDR3 loop reads CASSRGVADNNEQFF. The CDR3 DNA follows: TGTGCCAGCAGTCGGGGGGTAGCGGACAACAATGAGCAGTTCTTC. Filled out from reference TRBV5-4 and TRBJ2-1, the complete variable domain reads ETGVTQSPTHLIKTRGQQVTLRCSSQSGHNTVSWYQQALGQGPQFIFQYYREEENGRGNFPPRFSGLQFPNYSSELNVNALELDDSALYLCASSRGVADNNEQFFGPGTRLTVL.

This clonotype was observed a few times. The rearrangement joins TRBV7-9 to TRBJ2-1; D is perhaps TRBD1 or TRBD2 (5 bases each). CDR1 and CDR2 (germline): SEHNR, FQNEAQ (reference sequence). The ends were cut back, 3 bases at V and 5 bases at J, with 14 bases in the middle. The CDR3 has 15 residues. The CDR3, as DNA: TGTGCCAGCAGCTTCCCCGGGACGGTAAACAATGAGCAGTTCTTC. It translates to CASSFPGTVNNEQFF.

The J gene is TRBJ1-1, the V gene TRBV9; D is undetermined. The germline CDR1 and CDR2 sequences are SGDLS and YYNGEE. The V and J ends lost 2 bases and 2 bases respectively, with 7 bases between them. The CDR3 has 13 residues. DNA for the CDR3: TGTGCCAGCAGCGTTACAGATAACACTGAAGCTTTCTTT. Translated: CASSVTDNTEAFF. The full variable domain, with the rest looked up from reference TRBV9 and TRBJ1-1, is DSGVTQTPKHLITATGQRVTLRCSPRSGDLSVYWYQQSLDQGLQFLIQYYNGEERAKGNILERFSAQQFPDLHSELNLSSLELGDSALYFCASSVTDNTEAFFGQGTRLTVV.

This chain joins TRBV3-1 and TRBJ2-1, with 8 bases identical to TRBD1. The junction had 8 bases not matched to a gene; V was cut back by 1 base and J by 6 bases. Germline V CDR1 and CDR2: LGHDT, YNNKEL (reference sequence). The CDR3 covers 16 residues. The CDR3 sequence is CASSQGARGLGNEQFF. The CDR3 DNA sequence: TGTGCCAGCAGCCAAGGCGCCAGGGGGCTGGGCAATGAGCAGTTCTTC.

The chain is built from TRBV5-6 and TRBJ2-1; TRBD2 matches at 10 bases. This CDR3 has 14 residues. V shed 2 bases and J 8 bases; nucleotides not matched to a gene: 4. Germline values: CDR1 SGHDT, CDR2 YYEEEE. CDR3 sequence (DNA): TGTGCCAGCAGCTTTACTAGCGGGATCTATGAGCAGTTCTTC. It translates to CASSFTSGIYEQFF. The full variable domain, in which reference TRBV5-6 and TRBJ2-1 provide the parts outside the CDR3, is DAGVTQSPTHLIKTRGQQVTLRCSPKSGHDTVSWYQQALGQGPQFIFQYYEEEERQRGNFPDRFSGHQFPNYSSELNVNALLLGDSALYLCASSFTSGIYEQFFGPGTRLTVL.

This clonotype came up a few times. The chain carries TRBV29-1 and TRBJ2-2, with TRBD1 matching over 11 bases. The V gene's germline CDR1 is SQVTM and CDR2 ANQGSEA. CDR3 length: 15 amino acids. Losses at the gene ends were 3 bases for V and 5 bases for J; bases not matched to a gene: 5. As DNA, the CDR3 is TGCAGCGTTGAGAAAGGGACAGGGGGTACCGGGGAGCTGTTTTTT. Its protein product is CSVEKGTGGTGELFF.

The rearrangement links TRBV7-3 to TRBJ1-1, with a weak D call TRBD1 (6 bases). V lost 2 bases to trimming and J lost 1 base, with 11 bases between them. From germline, CDR1 is SGHTA and CDR2 FQGTGA. This CDR3 has 15 residues. The CDR3 DNA is TGTGCCAGCAGCTTAGTAGGGGGTTCGAACACTGAAGCTTTCTTT. It yields the protein CASSLVGGSNTEAFF. The complete variable domain, with remaining parts taken from reference TRBV7-3 and TRBJ1-1, reads GAGVSQTPSNKVTEKGKYVELRCDPISGHTALYWYRQSLGQGPEFLIYFQGTGAADDSGLPNDRFFAVRPEGSVSTLKIQRTERGDSAVYLCASSLVGGSNTEAFFGQGTRLTVV.

CDR3 protein: CASSPTGHGEILRTEAFF. DNA for the CDR3: TGCGCCAGCAGCCCCACTGGGCACGGGGAGATTTTAAGGACTGAAGCTTTCTTT. The chain uses TRBV5-1 and TRBJ1-1; no clear D gene. This CDR3 region has 18 residues. CDR1 and CDR2 from the germline V gene are SGHRS and YFSETQ. V shed 4 bases and J shed 5 bases, with 27 bases lying between them.

This clonotype was found a few times. V is TRBV27 and J is TRBJ1-1; 8 nucleotides line up with TRBD1. The V gene end was trimmed by 4 bases and the J gene end by 5 bases; junction bases not matched to a gene: 6. This CDR3 is 14 amino acids long. Germline CDR1 reads MNHEY; CDR2 reads SMNVEV (reference sequence). In DNA, the CDR3 is TGTGCCAGCAGTTCCCGGACAGGGAGGACTGAAGCTTTCTTT. Translation: CASSSRTGRTEAFF.

J is TRBJ2-1 and V is TRBV5-4; tentative D call: TRBD1 (6 bases). The CDR3 loop spans 12 amino acids. Trimming cost V 3 bases and J 15 bases, with 16 bases left between them. Germline CDR1 reads SGHNT; CDR2 reads YYREEE (reference sequence). CDR3 sequence reads: CASSSSDSFRFF. For the CDR3, the DNA is TGTGCCAGCAGCTCCTCGGACAGCTTTAGGTTCTTC. Based on the CDR3 plus reference TRBV5-4 and TRBJ2-1, the full variable domain is ETGVTQSPTHLIKTRGQQVTLRCSSQSGHNTVSWYQQALGQGPQFIFQYYREEENGRGNFPPRFSGLQFPNYSSELNVNALELDDSALYLCASSSSDSFRFFGPGTRLTVL.

There are a few counts of this clonotype. The J gene is TRBJ1-5, the V gene TRBV5-5, with D unresolved. The CDR3 loop spans 13 amino acids. Germline CDR1 and CDR2: SGHKS and YYEKEE (reference sequence). V lost 0 bases and J 5 bases, leaving 6 bases between the germline ends. The CDR3 is CASSLEWHQPQHF. CDR3 sequence (DNA): TGTGCCAGCAGCTTGGAGTGGCATCAGCCCCAGCATTTT.

This clonotype has at least ten counts. The J gene is TRBJ2-1, the V gene TRBV5-5, with TRBD2 matching 7 bases. The trim removed 0 bases at V and 6 bases at J, leaving 6 bases unmatched. The CDR3 has 15 amino acids. Germline lookup yields CDR1 SGHKS and CDR2 YYEKEE (reference sequence). CDR3 in amino acids: CASSLATGGGNEQFF. CDR3 nucleotides: TGTGCCAGCAGCTTGGCAACGGGAGGTGGCAATGAGCAGTTCTTC.

There are a few counts of this clonotype. The rearrangement links TRBV20-1 to TRBJ2-7; 11 bases agree with TRBD1. V was pared by 6 bases and J by 3 bases, with 7 bases of the junction left unmatched. CDR3 size: 14 residues. The germline V gene has CDR1 DFQATT and CDR2 SNEGSKA (reference sequence). CDR3 protein: CSADRGQGVYEQYF. DNA for the CDR3: TGCAGTGCCGACCGGGGACAGGGGGTCTACGAGCAGTACTTC.

V and J are TRBV5-1 and TRBJ2-7, with 11 bases fitting TRBD1. Looked up from germline, CDR1 is SGHRS and CDR2 is YFSETQ. Trimming cost V 3 bases and J 2 bases; bases outside gene matches: 10. CDR3 length: 17 amino acids. The CDR3 DNA sequence: TGCGCCAGCAGCTCAAAGCTACCGGGACAGGGGGCCTACGAGCAGTACTTC. It translates to CASSSKLPGQGAYEQYF.

The V and J genes are TRBV20-1 and TRBJ2-1, with 12 bases matching TRBD2. The V gene's germline CDR1 is DFQATT and CDR2 SNEGSKA (reference sequence). Germline trimming cut 1 base from V and 1 base from J; bases unmatched to any gene: 2. The CDR3 spans 16 residues. The CDR3 loop is CSARVLAGGSYNEQFF. CDR3 sequence (DNA): TGCAGTGCTAGAGTCCTAGCGGGAGGGTCCTACAATGAGCAGTTCTTC.

This clonotype was observed a handful of times. The chain joins TRBV7-9 to TRBJ1-2, with D hard to call. CDR1 and CDR2 from the germline V gene are SEHNR and FQNEAQ (reference sequence). The CDR3 extends over 10 amino acids. Trimming cost V 3 bases and J 8 bases, with 4 bases left between them. The CDR3 region is CASSLDGYTF. The DNA of the CDR3 is TGTGCCAGCAGCTTGGACGGCTACACCTTC.

This clonotype occurred a few times. The chain links TRBV12-3 or TRBV12-4 to TRBJ1-2; TRBD1 agrees at 11 bases. The trim removed 5 bases at V and 4 bases at J, leaving 6 bases unmatched. CDR3 size: 15 residues. The CDR3 DNA reads as TGTGCCAGCAGTCCAGGACAGGGGGCTATCTATGGCTACACCTTC. This translates into CASSPGQGAIYGYTF.

This clonotype was counted only a few times. The rearrangement joins TRBV7-9 to TRBJ2-5, with 10 positions matching TRBD2. Germline V gene data show CDR1 as SEHNR and CDR2 as FQNEAQ (reference sequence). Unmatched junction bases numbered 10, after V lost 4 bases and J lost 2 bases. The CDR3 is 17 amino acids. The CDR3 region has the DNA TGTGCCAGCAGCTCACGCGTAGCGGGAGGATGGCAAGAGACCCAGTACTTC. Residues: CASSSRVAGGWQETQYF.